A selection of T cell receptor beta chains follows, all from one sample in a study of CD8 T cells in ankylosing spondylitis. Each CDR3 protein is one row after TCRdb ran MiXCR on the 5' RACE reads. Counted here are approximately 340,000 distinct CDR3 sequences, roughly 14% occurring once; the ten biggest clones make up 1.1%. Sequencing was done on a sample of blood, either unsorted or a sorted T cell fraction (not recorded which). The receptor set was obtained from a male donor with ankylosing spondylitis or in good health (not recorded which). Both conserved end residues are trimmed from each CDR3.

length | J | V | CDR3
12 | TRBJ1-4 | TRBV6-5 | ASSYARRGEKLF
12 | TRBJ1-2 | TRBV7-2 | ASSFNQGDYGYT
13 | TRBJ2-7 | TRBV7-2 | ASSLSSREVYEQY
14 | TRBJ2-3 | TRBV2 | ASSPSARGGTDTQY
13 | TRBJ2-1 | TRBV12-3/TRBV12-4 | ASIRGAGGINEQF
14 | TRBJ2-1 | TRBV6-1 | ASSGEAFGAYNEQF
13 | TRBJ2-3 | TRBV4-2 | ASSPMTSGADTQY
11 | TRBJ1-2 | TRBV21-1 | ADLTGQVYGYT
13 | TRBJ2-2 | TRBV24-1 | ATSDPGMNTGELF
13 | TRBJ2-5 | TRBV20-1 | SARVTGFPQETQY
14 | TRBJ2-1 | TRBV7-9 | ASSLVWGRGNNEQF
11 | TRBJ1-1 | TRBV10-3 | AISETVNTEAF
13 | TRBJ2-7 | TRBV10-3 | AISLVGLGPNEQY
13 | TRBJ2-1 | TRBV7-2 | ASSFRQRAINEQF
12 | TRBJ1-1 | TRBV3-1 | ASRREELTAEAF